This T cell receptor beta chain was retrieved from a study of cytomegalovirus exposure and HLA in healthy donors. General observations from the study: Later analysis identified several of the most significant clusters that appeared linked to common viral pathogens. Specificity for CMV antigens was confirmed in vitro for a few of the CMV-associated chains.

This clone was observed once. As yet, its antigen is unknown. V lost 4 bases to trimming and J lost 5 bases; unmatched junction nucleotides: 10. The CDR3 consists of 15 residues. Per germline, CDR1 SGHRS and CDR2 YFSETQ. PCR used 60 Vbeta primers and 13 Jbeta primers. Assay used: immunoSEQ multiplex PCR; TCRdb lists only in-frame clones, some missing. This table has some 190,000 clones, 70% to 90% appearing once. The sequencing input was PBMCs. This chain links TRBV5-1 with TRBJ2-5; 8 nucleotides match TRBD1. The TCR originated in a woman in her 30s in good health and CMV-seronegative. The DNA for the CDR3 is TGCGCCAGCAGCAGAACCGGACAGGGCATTGAGACCCAGTACTTC. Translated, it gives CASSRTGQGIETQYF.